The entry that follows covers one T cell receptor (beta chain) sequence. Its antigen target is currently unknown. No base-level quality is on record; no much larger clone is a single base apart. This specimen belongs to a study of shared clonotypes between healthy human individuals (dated by TCRdb to between 2020 and 2021). Broadly, across the study: Three men and two women, aged 18 to 49 years, made up the cohort. Blood TCR repertoires of several healthy adults were deeply sequenced to estimate repertoire size and the extent of clonotype sharing between individuals. Per donor, three plates each were used for CD4 naive and CD4 memory, two for CD8 naive, and one for CD8 memory. Libraries were prepared and TCR repertoires were sequenced by different laboratories using diverse techniques, in order to increase sequencing depth and limit assay-specific biases. Per donor, leukapheresis produced somewhere between about 0.85 and 8.9 billion PBMCs.

TCR CDR3 regions were amplified from genomic DNA by multiplex PCR using the deep immunoSEQ assay. For each cell subset, the extracted genomic DNA was distributed evenly across all wells of several immunoSEQ 96-well plates, and each plate served as one replicate. For sorted subsets, approximately 200 ng of genomic DNA, equivalent to roughly 30,000 T cell genomes, went into each replicate PCR. Purified libraries were quantified with a Qubit 3.0 fluorometer, sized on a Bioanalyzer 2100, and re-quantified with the KAPA Library Quantification kit. A separate single-read 150-cycle Illumina NextSeq 550 flow cell was used to sequence each immunoSEQ 96-well plate. The paper's processing steps were these. Because only junctional sequences without quality scores were contained in the immunoSEQ output, filtering matching that applied to full-length reads could not be performed. Sequences were annotated with PyIR, a Python wrapper for IgBLAST v1.9, and V/J genes and CDR3 were assigned using IMGT germline references. Reads were filtered out if the reads had weak V/J assignments (E-value above 1e-6), no CDR3, stop codons, out-of-frame junctions, or ambiguous translated residues. V3J clonotypes were defined as sequences sharing an identical inferred V gene, J gene, and CDR3 amino acid sequence. The percentage overlap between two repertoires was calculated by dividing the number of shared unique clonotypes by the size of the smaller repertoire. Three approaches were used to assess repertoire richness: RTK rarefaction, the Chao1 estimator, and Recon v2.1 estimates of unobserved clonotypes. For all TCRbeta clonotypes obtained by the gDNA method from a few donors, generation probabilities were computed with OLGA. TCRdb took this table from immuneACCESS and kept in-frame rearrangements with V and J called. Such tables lack part of the clones; where checked against another copy, unresolved V genes explain under half of the gap, and the rest is unexplained. Clonal size and the V and J genes are those of that table, whereas D and trimming came from the DNA. This sample has over 700,000 clones in its table, and 72% of those were observed once. 1.8% of the sample is held by the ten biggest clonotypes.

The germline ends are 13 bases apart after V is trimmed by 0 bases and J by 7 bases. The germline V gene provides CDR1 SGHTA and CDR2 FQGTGA. Measured from the cysteine to the phenylalanine, the CDR3 is 15 residues long. This entry keeps only the CDR3 DNA: 45 bases, framed from base 1. Donors were healthy HIV-negative adults with no recently reported acute infections or vaccinations. Every donor was a Caucasian adult residing in Nashville, Tennessee, USA. CD4+ T cells were enriched by magnetic negative selection; naive cells were then positively selected on CD45RA, and the negative fraction formed the memory subset. Blood was obtained by leukapheresis, after which PBMCs were separated by Ficoll-Histopaque density gradient centrifugation and cryopreserved in liquid nitrogen vapor phase. Analytical flow cytometry was used to check the purity and quantity of each magnetically sorted T cell population. Each sorted fraction had its genomic DNA isolated and then quantified by UV absorbance on a Nanodrop 2000c.

Broad study findings and their caveats: Sampling was restricted to blood, and TCR repertoires in tissues likely differ from the TCR repertoires found in blood. Naive subsets generally had larger estimated clonotype richness than memory subsets. Based on pairwise subsampling, the degree of clonotype sharing among donors was expected to be affected by sequencing depth. When a few donors were compared, the shared fraction of clonotypes was roughly 5% for naive CD4, less than 4% for naive CD8, roughly 2.3% for memory CD4, and 0.3% to 0.5% for memory CD8. Higher generation probabilities were observed for clonotypes shared by all four sorted-subset donors than for non-shared clonotypes. Even with the large sequencing depth, rarefaction of the sorted-subset datasets indicated that sequencing was incomplete. The genetic and exposure-history diversity represented was limited by the small number of donors.

The chain couples TRBV7-3 to TRBJ2-1; a tentative D match to TRBD1 spans 5 bases. The sequenced sample was memory CD4+ T cells sorted from blood. Interpreted using the paper, the cell subset or site label stands for: CD45RA-negative fraction. This clonotype was obtained from a woman younger than 45 in good health. The bases read TGTGCCAGCAGCTTAACCTGGGGCTCTTATAATGAGCAGTTCTTC. Its coded protein is CASSLTWGSYNEQFF.